The sequence of this T cell receptor beta chain was determined in a study of cytomegalovirus exposure and HLA in healthy donors. Primers for the PCR totalled 60 Vbeta and 13 Jbeta. The assay was immunoSEQ multiplex PCR, and TCRdb's table has in-frame clones only and misses some. The sample shows about 200,000 clones, roughly four fifths of them seen only once. The CDR3 loop spans 15 amino acids. Looked up from germline, CDR1 is SGHDT and CDR2 is YYEEEE. The junction had 12 bases not matched to a gene; V was cut back by 5 bases and J by 8 bases. The chain uses TRBV5-6 and TRBJ1-1, with TRBD1 identical over 10 bases. The source is a girl aged 10 to 17 in good health and CMV-seronegative. Material: PBMCs. This CDR3 is CASSRQGASGGEAFF. The CDR3 coding sequence is TGTGCCAGCAGTAGACAGGGGGCCTCGGGCGGGGAAGCTTTCTTT. Complete variable domain (other parts from reference TRBV5-6 and TRBJ1-1): DAGVTQSPTHLIKTRGQQVTLRCSPKSGHDTVSWYQQALGQGPQFIFQYYEEEERQRGNFPDRFSGHQFPNYSSELNVNALLLGDSALYLCASSRQGASGGEAFFGQGTRLTVV.